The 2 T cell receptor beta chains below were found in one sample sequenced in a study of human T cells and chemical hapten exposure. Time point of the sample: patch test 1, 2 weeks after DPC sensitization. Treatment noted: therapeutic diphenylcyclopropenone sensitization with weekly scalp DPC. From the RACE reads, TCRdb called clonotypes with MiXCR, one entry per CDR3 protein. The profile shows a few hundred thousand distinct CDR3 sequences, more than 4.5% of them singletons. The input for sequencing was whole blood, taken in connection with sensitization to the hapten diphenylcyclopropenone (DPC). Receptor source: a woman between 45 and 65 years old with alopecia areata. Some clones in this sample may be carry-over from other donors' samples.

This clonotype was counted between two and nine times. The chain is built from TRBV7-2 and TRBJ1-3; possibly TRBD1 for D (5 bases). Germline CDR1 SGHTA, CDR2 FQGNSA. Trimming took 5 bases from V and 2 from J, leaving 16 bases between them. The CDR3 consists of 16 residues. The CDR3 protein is CASSRDSDPTGNTIYF. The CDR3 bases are TGTGCCAGCAGCCGAGACAGTGACCCCACTGGAAACACCATATATTTT.

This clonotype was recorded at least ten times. CDR3 amino acids: CASSSGGYNSPLHF. In DNA form, the CDR3 reads TGTGCCAGCAGCTCCGGAGGTTATAATTCACCCCTCCACTTT. J is TRBJ1-6 and V is TRBV5-4; D remains unclear. There are 14 residues in the CDR3. V was clipped by 3 bases and J by 4 bases, with 8 bases between them. In germline, CDR1 is SGHNT, CDR2 YYREEE (reference sequence).